This T cell receptor beta chain was found in a study of T cells in Graves' hyperthyroidism and ophthalmopathy. Study observations and caveats: Blood also showed most of the thyroid clonotypes that were expanded above 0.001.

V was clipped by 4 bases and J by 5 bases, with 17 bases between them. Germline V CDR1 and CDR2: GTSNPN, SVGIG (reference sequence). This CDR3 region has 14 residues. This clonotype occurred many times. The antigen remains unidentified. Patients having uncontrolled infection, another autoimmune disease, pregnancy or lactation were not included. In making diagnoses, clinical symptoms, serum thyroxine and TRAb, thyroid ultrasound and orbital computed tomography were all used. TCR beta CDR3 regions were amplified from RNA. First-round RT-PCR with HTBI primers amplified the TCR CDR3 region. TCRdb re-derived calls from the multiplex PCR reads in MiXCR, one entry per CDR3 protein. Of 500,000 or so distinct CDR3 sequences in the sample, approximately 16% were seen once.

The sequenced sample was blood. The clonotype comes from a woman aged 25 to 45 with Graves' ophthalmopathy. This rearrangement joins TRBV30 to TRBJ1-1, with a tentative D call TRBD1 (6 bases). The CDR3, as DNA: TGTGCCTGGAACGGGGGGGGCATTAAAACTGAAGCTTTCTTT. Amino acids: CAWNGGGIKTEAFF. Together with reference TRBV30 and TRBJ1-1, the CDR3 gives the full variable domain: SQTIHQWPATLVQPVGSPLSLECTVEGTSNPNLYWYRQAAGRGLQLLFYSVGIGQISSEVPQNLSASRPQDRQFILSSKKLLLSDSGFYLCAWNGGGIKTEAFFGQGTRLTVV.